The 20 T cell receptor beta chains below come from one sample, sequenced in a study of blood T cell repertoires in COVID-19. Libraries were prepared by immunoSEQ multiplex PCR; TCRdb keeps only in-frame clonotypes and omits some of them. The sample yields 100,000 to 140,000 clones, under 95% seen once. The sequenced sample was peripheral blood. These receptors originate from a woman in her twenties or thirties with acute or convalescent COVID-19.

V usage is TRBV5-4 and J usage is TRBJ2-7; TRBD2 matches 7 bases. The CDR3 runs 14 residues. V lost 3 bases and J lost 5; bases outside the gene matches: 8. In germline, CDR1 is SGHNT, CDR2 YYREEE (reference sequence). The DNA for the CDR3 is TGTGCCAGCAGCTGGGGGGGAGGGGAGGACGAGCAGTACTTC. Encoded protein: CASSWGGGEDEQYF.

The chain recombines TRBV7-9 with TRBJ2-5; tentative D call: TRBD1 (6 bases). Germline V CDR1 and CDR2: SEHNR, FQNEAQ (reference sequence). The V and J ends lost 3 bases and 5 bases respectively, with 16 bases between them. The CDR3 runs 15 residues. CDR3 in amino acids: CASSLMSGAFETQYF. As DNA, the CDR3 is TGTGCCAGCAGCTTGATGTCAGGGGCCTTCGAGACCCAGTACTTC.

The chain combines TRBV5-4 with TRBJ1-1, with 8 bases lining up with TRBD1. V shed 4 bases, J shed 7 bases, and the junction held 3 bases outside the gene matches. CDR3 length: 12 amino acids. Germline assignment: CDR1 SGHNT and CDR2 YYREEE (reference sequence). In nucleotides, the CDR3 is TGTGCCAGCAGCGGACAGGGTTTTGAAGCTTTCTTT. Translating it yields CASSGQGFEAFF.

The chain carries TRBV27 and TRBJ1-1; D is perhaps TRBD1 (5 bases). The germline V gene encodes CDR1 MNHEY and CDR2 SMNVEV (reference sequence). This CDR3 region has 14 residues. V gave up 2 bases and J gave up 4 bases, with 11 bases separating them. This CDR3 is CASSLSRGVTEAFF. In nucleotides, the CDR3 is TGTGCCAGCAGTTTAAGCCGGGGGGTCACTGAAGCTTTCTTT.

The rearrangement uses TRBV5-5 and TRBJ2-5, with D hard to call. V was shortened by 6 bases and J by 5 bases, with 17 bases between the two germline ends. This CDR3 region has 14 residues. CDR1 is SGHKS, CDR2 YYEKEE, per germline (reference sequence). The CDR3 is CASTPGRVWETQYF. CDR3 nucleotide sequence: TGTGCCAGCACCCCTGGGCGCGTCTGGGAGACCCAGTACTTC.

The DNA of the CDR3 is TGTGCCAGCAGTTTAAGACAGATGAACACTGAAGCTTTCTTT. Its translation: CASSLRQMNTEAFF. This chain connects TRBV27 to TRBJ1-1; tentatively, D is TRBD1 (5 bases). The V gene's germline CDR1 is MNHEY and CDR2 SMNVEV (reference sequence). V was clipped by 2 bases and J by 0 bases, with 7 bases between them. This CDR3 is built from 14 residues.

The gene calls are TRBV7-2 and TRBJ2-7, with 7 bases that match TRBD2. Trimming cost V 2 bases and J 3 bases; bases outside gene matches: 10. The CDR3 has 16 residues. Germline V gene data show CDR1 as SGHTA and CDR2 as FQGNSA. CDR3 loop: CASSLFPSGGGYEQYF. The DNA of the CDR3 is TGTGCCAGCAGCTTATTCCCTAGCGGAGGCGGCTACGAGCAGTACTTC. Supplemented by reference TRBV7-2 and TRBJ2-7, the full variable domain reads GAGVSQSPSNKVTEKGKDVELRCDPISGHTALYWYRQSLGQGLEFLIYFQGNSAPDKSGLPSDRFSAERTGGSVSTLTIQRTQQEDSAVYLCASSLFPSGGGYEQYFGPGTRLTVT.

The CDR3: CASSPGFEQYF. As DNA, the CDR3 is TGTGCCAGCAGCCCCGGTTTCGAGCAGTACTTC. V usage is TRBV7-9 and J usage is TRBJ2-7; D remains ambiguous. CDR1 and CDR2 (germline): SEHNR, FQNEAQ (reference sequence). The V gene lost 5 bases and the J gene lost 6 bases, with 8 bases spanning the gap. There are 11 residues in the CDR3.

V is TRBV11-2 and J is TRBJ2-2; 9 bases map to TRBD1. V lost 8 bases and J lost 5; bases outside the gene matches: 9. This CDR3 spans 15 amino acids. Germline CDR1 is SGHAT and CDR2 is FQNNGV. The CDR3 nucleotides read TGTGCCAGCTGGCCGGGACAGGGTGGGACCGGGGAGCTGTTTTTT. Encoded protein: CASWPGQGGTGELFF. Drawing the rest from reference TRBV11-2 and TRBJ2-2, the complete variable domain is EAGVAQSPRYKIIEKRQSVAFWCNPISGHATLYWYQQILGQGPKLLIQFQNNGVVDDSQLPKDRFSAERLKGVDSTLKIQPAKLEDSAVYLCASWPGQGGTGELFFGEGSRLTVL.

The rearrangement uses TRBV11-1 and TRBJ2-7; D is perhaps TRBD2 (5 bases). The CDR3 length is 14 residues. Germline V CDR1 and CDR2: SGHAT, FQDESV (reference sequence). V gave up 4 bases and J gave up 0 bases, with 10 bases separating them. CDR3 bases: TGTGCCAGCAGCTCTGGCGGGTACTCCTACGAGCAGTACTTC. Translating it yields CASSSGGYSYEQYF.

CDR3 nucleotide sequence: TGTGCCAGCTCATCAGTGGCAGGGGAATATCAGCCCCAGCATTTT. Translated: CASSSVAGEYQPQHF. The V and J genes are TRBV18 and TRBJ1-5; TRBD1 is a possible D gene (6 bases). This CDR3 has 15 residues. V lost 5 bases and J lost 5, with 16 bases in between. Germline-derived CDR1 and CDR2 are KGHSH and LQKENI. Together with reference TRBV18 and TRBJ1-5, the CDR3 gives the full variable domain: NAGVMQNPRHLVRRRGQEARLRCSPMKGHSHVYWYRQLPEEGLKFMVYLQKENIIDESGMPKERFSAEFPKEGPSILRIQQVVRGDSAAYFCASSSVAGEYQPQHFGDGTRLSIL.

The genes are TRBV28 and TRBJ2-1, with 8 bases identical to TRBD2. The V segment lost 6 bases and the J segment 3 bases; nucleotides outside the gene matches: 7. This CDR3 has 15 residues. Germline CDR1 and CDR2: MDHEN and SYDVKM. CDR3 sequence reads: CASRTRGGVYNEQFF. CDR3 nucleotides: TGTGCCAGCAGGACCCGGGGGGGGGTCTACAATGAGCAGTTCTTC.

The J gene is TRBJ2-3, the V gene TRBV9; TRBD2 aligns across 10 bases. J lost 3 bases, V lost 0 bases, and 10 bases had no gene match. Germline V CDR1 and CDR2: SGDLS, YYNGEE. The CDR3 runs to 18 residues. DNA of the CDR3: TGTGCCAGCAGCGTAGGCCAGCGGGGGGGGCGGACGACAGATACGCAGTATTTT. Translating gives CASSVGQRGGRTTDTQYF. The entire variable domain, with the rest obtained from reference TRBV9 and TRBJ2-3, is as follows: DSGVTQTPKHLITATGQRVTLRCSPRSGDLSVYWYQQSLDQGLQFLIQYYNGEERAKGNILERFSAQQFPDLHSELNLSSLELGDSALYFCASSVGQRGGRTTDTQYFGPGTRLTVL.

The chain is built from TRBV5-5 and TRBJ1-5, with a weak D call TRBD1 (6 bases). The germline gives CDR1 SGHKS, CDR2 YYEKEE (reference sequence). Trimming removed 0 bases at V and 6 bases at J, with 10 bases between. The CDR3 has 14 residues. The CDR3 DNA follows: TGTGCCAGCAGCTTGGGACAGGCACGTCAGCCCCAGCATTTT. It yields the protein CASSLGQARQPQHF. The full variable domain, rest sourced from reference TRBV5-5 and TRBJ1-5, is DAGVTQSPTHLIKTRGQQVTLRCSPISGHKSVSWYQQVLGQGPQFIFQYYEKEERGRGNFPDRFSARQFPNYSSELNVNALLLGDSALYLCASSLGQARQPQHFGDGTRLSIL.

The chain uses TRBV18 and TRBJ1-1; D call uncertain. Germline assignment: CDR1 KGHSH and CDR2 LQKENI. The CDR3 consists of 13 residues. V was shortened by 3 bases and J by 1 base, with 6 bases between the two germline ends. CDR3 in amino acids: CASSPAGNTEAFF. In nucleotides, the CDR3 is TGTGCCAGCTCACCGGCAGGGAACACTGAAGCTTTCTTT.

The J gene is TRBJ1-4, the V gene TRBV7-9; no reliable D call. The CDR3 consists of 15 residues. Germline lookup yields CDR1 SEHNR and CDR2 FQNEAQ (reference sequence). Trimming stripped 5 bases from V and 7 bases from J, with 17 bases between. The CDR3 here is CASSPDTGKTEKLFF. The CDR3 DNA follows: TGTGCCAGCAGCCCCGACACCGGGAAGACTGAAAAACTGTTTTTT.

This chain connects TRBV18 to TRBJ1-2; TRBD1 matches 9 bases. This CDR3 has 19 residues. Germline CDR1 reads KGHSH; CDR2 reads LQKENI. V shed 3 bases and J 4 bases; nucleotides not matched to a gene: 18. CDR3: CASSPASQSGTGTFYGYTF. CDR3 DNA sequence: TGTGCCAGCTCACCCGCGAGTCAATCCGGGACAGGGACCTTCTATGGCTACACCTTC.

CDR3 sequence: CSASKWGLAGDNEQFF. CDR3 DNA sequence: TGCAGTGCTAGTAAATGGGGACTAGCGGGGGACAATGAGCAGTTCTTC. The V and J genes are TRBV20-1 and TRBJ2-1; 14 bases align to TRBD2. Per the germline V gene, CDR1 is DFQATT and CDR2 is SNEGSKA (reference sequence). CDR3 length: 16 amino acids. V trimming: 3 bases; J trimming: 5 bases; junction bases outside the gene matches: 6.

J is TRBJ2-1 and V is TRBV24-1; D is unresolved. Germline CDR1 KGHDR, CDR2 SFDVKD. Trimming removed 6 bases from V and 4 bases from J, with 9 bases in between. The CDR3 loop spans 13 amino acids. The CDR3 loop reads CATSISGYNEQFF. In nucleotides, the CDR3 is TGTGCCACCAGTATCTCGGGTTACAATGAGCAGTTCTTC.

The chain uses TRBV19 and TRBJ2-1, with TRBD2 matching over 7 bases. Germline V gene sequence: CDR1 LNHDA, CDR2 SQIVND (reference sequence). The CDR3 totals 14 residues. Trimming at V came to 2 bases and at J to 8 bases, leaving 6 bases not matched to a gene. The CDR3 DNA reads TGTGCCAGTAGTATAAGGGACTATGGGCATGAGCAGTTCTTC. Protein: CASSIRDYGHEQFF.